The text below deals with one TCR beta chain. The time point is: cycle 4 day 1 (C4D1), after more than five weeks of nivolumab. Brentuximab vedotin exposure varied among the patients, all of whom had relapsed after autologous stem cell transplantation. Negative selection with magnets was how CD8+ T cells were isolated from the thawed PBMCs. The CDR3 extends over 14 amino acids. Germline V gene data show CDR1 as LNHDA and CDR2 as SQIVND (reference sequence). V was cut by 3 bases and J by 8 bases, with 13 bases left in between. The sample is drawn from a study of PD-1 blockade in classical Hodgkin lymphoma. Across the study: Nivolumab was administered to patients intravenously at 3 mg/kg every 2 weeks.

TCRdb's copy holds only in-frame clones and misses some; the assay was immunoSEQ multiplex PCR. The sample has around 19,000 clones, more than 75% seen once. This clonotype was obtained from a human donor with classical Hodgkin lymphoma. The input for sequencing was CD8+ T cells from blood, taken before the fourth cycle of nivolumab. V gene TRBV19 combines with J gene TRBJ1-4, with a weak D call TRBD1 (5 bases). The chain's CDR3 is CASSMGTLGEKLFF. The CDR3, as DNA: TGTGCCAGTAGTATGGGGACCCTCGGGGAAAAACTGTTTTTT.